The 28 T cell receptor beta chains in this list originate from one sample, sequenced in a study of cytomegalovirus exposure and HLA in healthy donors. PCR was performed using 60 Vbeta and 13 Jbeta primers. TCRdb keeps only in-frame clones here, not all; method: immunoSEQ multiplex PCR. Found here are more than 95,000 clones; the top ten clones hold 2.5% to 3%. Source material: PBMCs. The receptors here all came from a man under 40 in good health and CMV-seronegative.

The CDR3 DNA sequence: TGTGCCGGCCGCGAAAGACAGGGGGGGAACACCGGGGAGCTGTTTTTT. Its translation: CAGRERQGGNTGELFF. The rearrangement joins TRBV21-1 to TRBJ2-2; the DNA was not compared with TRBD1, the D call given in the table. TRBV21-1 is shown as a pseudogene. The CDR3 runs to 16 residues.

The gene calls are TRBV19 and TRBJ2-5, with 14 bases aligning to TRBD2. The CDR3 has 16 amino acids. Germline lookup yields CDR1 LNHDA and CDR2 SQIVND (reference sequence). The V and J ends lost 6 bases and 0 bases, in that order; junction bases with no gene match: 3. In DNA, the CDR3 is TGTGCCAGTAGCAGACTAGCGGGAGGGTACCAAGAGACCCAGTACTTC. It codes for CASSRLAGGYQETQYF.

This chain uses TRBV9 with TRBJ2-7; 10 bases align to TRBD1. The CDR3 consists of 14 residues. Unmatched junction bases numbered 2, after V lost 3 bases and J lost 2 bases. Germline loops: CDR1 SGDLS, CDR2 YYNGEE. This chain's CDR3 is CASSEGTGAYEQYF. CDR3 in DNA: TGTGCCAGCAGCGAGGGGACAGGGGCCTACGAGCAGTACTTC.

The chain employs TRBV7-3 and TRBJ1-2; 7 bases are a match to TRBD1. The V gene end was trimmed by 5 bases and the J gene end by 8 bases; junction bases not matched to a gene: 8. CDR3 length: 13 amino acids. Germline V gives CDR1 SGHTA, CDR2 FQGTGA. The DNA for the CDR3 is TGTGCCAGCAGCCCCACAGGGGAAGGCGGCTACACCTTC. The encoded protein is CASSPTGEGGYTF.

The V call is TRBV29-1, the J call TRBJ2-3; TRBD2 matches 7 bases. CDR3 size: 16 residues. CDR1 is SQVTM and CDR2 is ANQGSEA in the germline V gene. Trimming took 3 bases from V and 9 from J; bases not matched to a gene: 18. The CDR3 sequence: CSVDGGIQRVGGTQYF. The CDR3 DNA reads TGCAGCGTTGACGGGGGGATCCAGCGGGTCGGGGGGACGCAGTATTTT.

The chain couples TRBV30 to TRBJ2-7; a weak D match, TRBD1 (5 bases). The CDR3 covers 16 residues. The ends were cut back, 2 bases at V and 3 bases at J, with 20 bases in the middle. Germline V gene lookup returns CDR1 GTSNPN and CDR2 SVGIG (reference sequence). The CDR3 spells CAWSTPARDRNYEQYF. CDR3 nucleotide sequence: TGTGCCTGGAGTACCCCCGCACGTGACAGAAACTACGAGCAGTACTTC.

The chain couples TRBV2 to TRBJ1-4, with a tentative D call TRBD1 (6 bases). The CDR3 has 14 residues. CDR1 SNHLY and CDR2 FYNNEI come from the germline V gene. Trimming left V 2 bases short and J 6 bases short, with 10 bases between. The chain's CDR3 is CASSENRVDEKLFF. CDR3 coding DNA: TGTGCCAGCAGTGAAAACAGGGTGGATGAAAAACTGTTTTTT.

The chain combines TRBV4-3 with TRBJ2-2; 8 bases are a match to TRBD1. Trimming took 3 bases from V and 7 from J; bases not matched to a gene: 4. Per germline, CDR1 LGHNA and CDR2 YSLEER. The CDR3 has 14 amino acids. The CDR3 DNA reads TGCGCCAGCAGCCAGACCGACAGGGGCGGGGAGCTGTTTTTT. It is translated as CASSQTDRGGELFF.

This chain uses TRBV28 with TRBJ1-5; D ambiguous. Trimming cost V 2 bases and J 7 bases, with 9 bases left between them. Germline lookup yields CDR1 MDHEN and CDR2 SYDVKM. There are 13 residues in the CDR3. The CDR3 here is CASSLIPEQPQHF. DNA of the CDR3: TGTGCCAGCAGTTTAATCCCGGAGCAGCCCCAGCATTTT.

The gene calls are TRBV28 and TRBJ2-7; D call uncertain. The CDR3 runs 13 residues. CDR1 and CDR2 from the germline V gene are MDHEN and SYDVKM. V was cut by 2 bases and J by 4 bases, with 9 bases left in between. Here the CDR3 DNA reads TGTGCCAGCAGTTTACCGAGTCGGTACGAGCAGTACTTC. Amino acids: CASSLPSRYEQYF. The full variable domain, its missing parts supplied by reference TRBV28 and TRBJ2-7, is DVKVTQSSRYLVKRTGEKVFLECVQDMDHENMFWYRQDPGLGLRLIYFSYDVKMKEKGDIPEGYSVSREKKERFSLILESASTNQTSMYLCASSLPSRYEQYFGPGTRLTVT.

This chain connects TRBV27 to TRBJ1-2, with TRBD1 matching 12 bases. Looked up from germline, CDR1 is MNHEY and CDR2 is SMNVEV (reference sequence). CDR3 size: 14 residues. Unmatched junction bases numbered 7, after V lost 6 bases and J lost 8 bases. CDR3 nucleotides: TGTGCCAGCAGACCGACCGGGACAGGGGGCGGCTACACCTTC. It codes for CASRPTGTGGGYTF.

This chain's CDR3 is CAWSSGTAFSGANVLTF. The CDR3 coding sequence is TGTGCCTGGAGTTCCGGGACAGCCTTTTCTGGGGCCAACGTCCTGACTTTC. The chain employs TRBV30 and TRBJ2-6, with TRBD1 matching 7 bases. From germline, CDR1 is GTSNPN and CDR2 SVGIG (reference sequence). With V trimmed by 2 bases and J by 1 base, 8 bases remained unmatched. CDR3 size: 17 residues. The complete variable domain, with remaining parts taken from reference TRBV30 and TRBJ2-6, reads SQTIHQWPATLVQPVGSPLSLECTVEGTSNPNLYWYRQAAGRGLQLLFYSVGIGQISSEVPQNLSASRPQDRQFILSSKKLLLSDSGFYLCAWSSGTAFSGANVLTFGAGSRLTVL.

The rearrangement uses TRBV5-5 and TRBJ1-2; 7 nucleotides align to TRBD1. With V trimmed by 2 bases and J by 6 bases, 7 bases remained unmatched. The CDR3 loop spans 14 amino acids. Germline V gene sequence: CDR1 SGHKS, CDR2 YYEKEE (reference sequence). CDR3 amino acids: CASSLSGTEDGYTF. CDR3 nucleotide sequence: TGTGCCAGCAGCTTATCCGGGACAGAAGATGGCTACACCTTC.

The chain has TRBV5-1 and TRBJ2-3, with a possible D match to TRBD2 (6 bases). CDR3 size: 16 residues. The V end was cut by 0 bases, the J end by 0 bases, with 11 bases between. Germline values: CDR1 SGHRS, CDR2 YFSETQ. The CDR3 region is CASSLAGGRSTDTQYF. The CDR3 coding sequence is TGCGCCAGCAGCTTGGCCGGAGGGCGTAGCACAGATACGCAGTATTTT.

In DNA, the CDR3 is TGTGCCAGCAGCTTAGCGTTGACAGGGATGAGCACTGAAGCTTTCTTT. This sequence encodes CASSLALTGMSTEAFF. The chain recombines TRBV7-8 with TRBJ1-1; 7 nucleotides align to TRBD1. This CDR3 has 16 amino acids. After removal of 0 bases from V and 4 bases from J, the junction contained 8 bases not matched to a gene. Germline loops: CDR1 SGHVS, CDR2 FQNEAQ. The whole variable domain, remainder taken from reference TRBV7-8 and TRBJ1-1, is GAGVSQSPRYKVAKRGQDVALRCDPISGHVSLFWYQQALGQGPEFLTYFQNEAQLDKSGLPSDRFFAERPEGSVSTLKIQRTQQEDSAVYLCASSLALTGMSTEAFFGQGTRLTVV.

This chain connects TRBV29-1 to TRBJ1-3, with 7 bases fitting TRBD1. CDR3 size: 14 residues. CDR1 and CDR2 (germline): SQVTM, ANQGSEA. The J segment lost 1 base and the V segment lost 4 bases, leaving 4 bases of the junction unmatched. CDR3 sequence (DNA): TGCAGCGTTGGACAGGGCGGATCTGGAAACACCATATATTTT. Its translation: CSVGQGGSGNTIYF. The full variable domain, completed using reference TRBV29-1 and TRBJ1-3, is SAVISQKPSRDICQRGTSLTIQCQVDSQVTMMFWYRQQPGQSLTLIATANQGSEATYESGFVIDKFPISRPNLTFSTLTVSNMSPEDSSIYLCSVGQGGSGNTIYFGEGSWLTVV.

V usage is TRBV9 and J usage is TRBJ1-6; 10 nucleotides agree with TRBD1. CDR1 and CDR2 (germline): SGDLS, YYNGEE. Losses at the gene ends were 4 bases for V and 7 bases for J; bases not matched to a gene: 2. This CDR3 comprises 14 residues. CDR3 amino acids: CASSKTGGNSPLHF. CDR3 nucleotides: TGTGCCAGCAGCAAGACAGGGGGCAATTCACCCCTCCACTTT.

This chain links TRBV19 with TRBJ2-7; tentative D call: TRBD2 (7 bases). Germline V gene sequence: CDR1 LNHDA, CDR2 SQIVND (reference sequence). The length of the CDR3 is 13 residues. V lost 4 bases and J 5 bases, leaving 12 bases between the germline ends. The CDR3 protein is CASSTKGGHEQYF. In DNA form, the CDR3 reads TGTGCCAGTAGTACTAAGGGGGGGCACGAGCAGTACTTC.

The V and J genes are TRBV19 and TRBJ2-7; 9 nucleotides agree with TRBD1. Germline V gene sequence: CDR1 LNHDA, CDR2 SQIVND (reference sequence). The CDR3 is 15 amino acids. Trimming cost V 8 bases and J 2 bases; bases outside gene matches: 10. CDR3 protein: CASRRTGTGPYEQYF. The CDR3 DNA reads as TGTGCCAGTCGTAGGACCGGGACAGGGCCCTACGAGCAGTACTTC.

V is TRBV30 and J is TRBJ1-1, with a weak D call TRBD1 (5 bases). CDR1 and CDR2 (germline): GTSNPN, SVGIG (reference sequence). Trimming left V 3 bases short and J 0 bases short, with 5 bases between. This CDR3 spans 12 amino acids. CDR3 in amino acids: CAWRQVNTEAFF. The CDR3 coding sequence is TGTGCCTGGAGACAGGTGAACACTGAAGCTTTCTTT. Looking up the rest from reference TRBV30 and TRBJ1-1 gives the full variable domain: SQTIHQWPATLVQPVGSPLSLECTVEGTSNPNLYWYRQAAGRGLQLLFYSVGIGQISSEVPQNLSASRPQDRQFILSSKKLLLSDSGFYLCAWRQVNTEAFFGQGTRLTVV.

V gene TRBV2 combines with J gene TRBJ2-2, with a weak D call TRBD1 (5 bases). Trimming took 10 bases from V and 4 from J, leaving 16 bases between them. This CDR3 is 14 amino acids long. Germline CDR1 is SNHLY and CDR2 is FYNNEI. The CDR3 loop reads CAIGRQSITGELFF. The CDR3 DNA is TGTGCCATCGGAAGACAGTCGATCACCGGGGAGCTGTTTTTT.

The V and J genes are TRBV5-1 and TRBJ2-2; 9 bases are a match to TRBD1. Germline V CDR1 and CDR2: SGHRS, YFSETQ. The CDR3 has 15 residues. Trimming cost V 2 bases and J 7 bases; bases outside gene matches: 6. Here the CDR3 reads CASSFSTGGGGELFF. The CDR3 nucleotides read TGCGCCAGCAGCTTCTCGACAGGGGGTGGCGGGGAGCTGTTTTTT. The whole variable domain, filled in from reference TRBV5-1 and TRBJ2-2, reads KAGVTQTPRYLIKTRGQQVTLSCSPISGHRSVSWYQQTPGQGLQFLFEYFSETQRNKGNFPGRFSGRQFSNSRSEMNVSTLELGDSALYLCASSFSTGGGGELFFGEGSRLTVL.

The genes are TRBV7-2 and TRBJ2-7; D gene unclear. Germline V CDR1 and CDR2: SGHTA, FQGNSA. V shed 2 bases and J shed 7 bases, with 18 bases lying between them. The CDR3 contains 15 residues. The CDR3 region has the DNA TGTGCCAGCAGCTTATCTCCTTCTAAATGGGCGGAGCAGTACTTC. This gives the protein CASSLSPSKWAEQYF.

The chain recombines TRBV5-1 with TRBJ2-2; 9 bases are a match to TRBD2. The germline V gene has CDR1 SGHRS and CDR2 YFSETQ. CDR3 length: 16 amino acids. J gave up 3 bases and V 1 base, and 4 bases lay outside the gene matches. The CDR3 DNA reads as TGCGCCAGCAGCTTGCCCATAGCGGGAGACACCGGGGAGCTGTTTTTT. Its protein product is CASSLPIAGDTGELFF.

The CDR3 reads CSVGLAGVGWETQYF. The CDR3 DNA follows: TGCAGCGTCGGACTAGCGGGAGTCGGTTGGGAGACCCAGTACTTC. This sequence joins TRBV29-1 and TRBJ2-5; the match to TRBD2 covers 13 bases. The J segment lost 5 bases and the V segment lost 6 bases, leaving 9 bases of the junction unmatched. Looked up from germline, CDR1 is SQVTM and CDR2 is ANQGSEA. CDR3 length equals 15 residues. The full variable domain, completed using reference TRBV29-1 and TRBJ2-5, is SAVISQKPSRDICQRGTSLTIQCQVDSQVTMMFWYRQQPGQSLTLIATANQGSEATYESGFVIDKFPISRPNLTFSTLTVSNMSPEDSSIYLCSVGLAGVGWETQYFGPGTRLLVL.

The chain uses TRBV18 and TRBJ2-3; D is perhaps TRBD1 (6 bases). The CDR3 is 13 residues long. Germline V gene sequence: CDR1 KGHSH, CDR2 LQKENI. V gave up 6 bases and J gave up 4 bases, with 11 bases separating them. The CDR3 loop is CASSPQGPDTQYF. The CDR3 region has the DNA TGTGCCAGCTCTCCCCAGGGGCCAGATACGCAGTATTTT.

This chain's CDR3 is CAWSVDSRGPLHF. The CDR3 DNA reads as TGTGCCTGGAGTGTAGACTCCCGTGGACCCCTCCACTTT. The rearrangement joins TRBV30 to TRBJ1-6; D is unclear. Germline V gives CDR1 GTSNPN, CDR2 SVGIG (reference sequence). The V gene lost 0 bases and the J gene lost 12 bases, with 12 bases spanning the gap. There are 13 residues in the CDR3.

The rearrangement joins TRBV6-1 to TRBJ2-1, with 9 bases lining up with TRBD1. Per germline, CDR1 MNHNS and CDR2 SASEGT. The CDR3 sequence is 14 residues long. The V and J ends lost 6 bases and 2 bases, in that order; junction bases with no gene match: 2. For the CDR3, the DNA is TGTGCCAGCAGCCGGGACAGGGCCTACAATGAGCAGTTCTTC. Translated, it gives CASSRDRAYNEQFF.